This T cell receptor (beta chain) was obtained from a study of T-cell reconstitution after alpha-beta-depleted transplantation in children. A TCRbeta library incorporating unique molecular identifiers was prepared. MiXCR was run by TCRdb on the PCR reads, yielding one entry per CDR3 protein. The profile shows around 96,000 distinct CDR3 sequences, 12% of them singletons. V dropped 6 bases and J dropped 6 bases, with 23 bases sitting between them. CDR3 length: 16 residues. Germline V gene lookup returns CDR1 MNHEY and CDR2 SMNVEV (reference sequence). The sample holds many counts of this clonotype. Material: PBMCs from the stem cell graft donor, obtained from the stem cell graft. This chain joins TRBV27 and TRBJ1-2; D ambiguous. The sequence was obtained from a human donor who donated a stem cell graft to a child with inherited bone marrow failure. The CDR3 region has the DNA TGTGCCAGCAGCCGATCTGGTGGCGGTTGGGATGATGGCTACACCTTC. Translated: CASSRSGGGWDDGYTF.